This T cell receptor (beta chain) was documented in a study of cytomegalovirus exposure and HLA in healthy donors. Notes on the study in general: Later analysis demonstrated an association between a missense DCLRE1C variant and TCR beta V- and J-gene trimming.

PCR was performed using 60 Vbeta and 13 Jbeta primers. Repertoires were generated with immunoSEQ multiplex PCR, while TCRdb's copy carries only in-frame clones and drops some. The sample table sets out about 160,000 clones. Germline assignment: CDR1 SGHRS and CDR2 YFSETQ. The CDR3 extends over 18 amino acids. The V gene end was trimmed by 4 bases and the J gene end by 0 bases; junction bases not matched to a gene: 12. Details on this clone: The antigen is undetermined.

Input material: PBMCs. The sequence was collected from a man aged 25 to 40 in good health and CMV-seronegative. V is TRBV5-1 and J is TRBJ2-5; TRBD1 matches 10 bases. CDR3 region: CASSIGQGGPQYQETQYF. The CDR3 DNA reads TGCGCCAGCAGCATCGGACAGGGGGGACCTCAGTACCAAGAGACCCAGTACTTC.